This T cell receptor beta chain comes out of a study of T cell changes during pregnancy in multiple sclerosis. Trimming cost V 4 bases and J 3 bases; bases outside gene matches: 1. This CDR3 has 13 residues. The germline V gene encodes CDR1 LGHNA and CDR2 YNFKEQ. This table comes from immunoSEQ multiplex PCR, and its TCRdb copy is limited to in-frame clones, with some not included. The sample has about 64,000 clones; roughly 87% are singletons. Sequenced here: peripheral blood, sampled in the second trimester of pregnancy. This clonotype was obtained from a female donor in good health, enrolled as a control in a pregnancy study. The chain is built from TRBV4-2 and TRBJ2-3, with 7 nucleotides matching TRBD1. The CDR3 sequence: CASSPTGTDTQYF. The CDR3 DNA reads as TGTGCCAGCAGCCCGACAGGGACAGATACGCAGTATTTT.